The text below deals with one TCR beta chain. The antigen is unknown. A single record per CDR3 protein comes from TCRdb applying MiXCR to the RT-PCR reads. The table lists roughly 18,000 distinct CDR3 sequences, less than 70% of them singletons. This record belongs to a study of yellow fever vaccine responses in identical twins. Study-level results: As reported, the vaccine T cell response of twins seemed partly convergent and partly personalized.

Deletions cut 0 bases from V and 5 bases from J, with 10 bases between. CDR1 MNHEY and CDR2 SVGEGT come from the germline V gene. The CDR3 is 14 residues long. This chain joins TRBV6-2 or TRBV6-3 and TRBJ1-1; TRBD1 might be the D (6 bases). The specimen comprised T cells from blood (PBMCs), unsorted or a sorted subset (not recorded which), sampled before or after yellow fever vaccination (not recorded which). The TCR sequence derives from a woman under 30 who received the yellow fever vaccine. The CDR3 nucleotides are TGTGCCAGCAGTTACTCGGCCCAGGGGACTGAAGCTTTCTTT. Protein product: CASSYSAQGTEAFF.